Shown below are 26 T cell receptor beta chains from a single sample sequenced in a study of T cell responses to AZD1222 COVID-19 vaccine. Libraries were prepared by immunoSEQ multiplex PCR; TCRdb keeps only in-frame clonotypes and omits some of them. The table records about 150,000 clones, under 95% of them present only once. Sequenced here: peripheral blood, sampled on day 0 of AZD1222 vaccination. All receptors come from an adult in good health.

The chain employs TRBV15 and TRBJ2-7, with D tentatively TRBD1 (6 bases). V lost 5 bases to trimming and J lost 7 bases, with 15 bases between them. The CDR3 sequence is 13 residues long. Looked up from germline, CDR1 is LNHNV and CDR2 is YYDKDF (reference sequence). The CDR3 loop reads CATSRDTLSEQYF. The DNA for the CDR3 is TGTGCCACCAGCCGGGACACCCTAAGTGAGCAGTACTTC.

The V and J genes are TRBV29-1 and TRBJ1-4; D is perhaps TRBD1 (6 bases). Germline V gene data show CDR1 as SQVTM and CDR2 as ANQGSEA. V lost 6 bases to trimming and J lost 8 bases, with 13 bases between them. The CDR3 is made up of 12 amino acids. The CDR3 is CSVMTQGEKLFF. CDR3 nucleotides: TGCAGCGTGATGACGCAGGGGGAAAAACTGTTTTTT.

The chain uses TRBV7-6 and TRBJ2-7, with 11 positions matching TRBD1. The germline gives CDR1 SGHVS, CDR2 FNYEAQ. J gave up 3 bases and V 6 bases, and 7 bases lay outside the gene matches. This CDR3 is 15 amino acids long. This CDR3 reads CASRQDRGRHYEQYF. The CDR3 coding sequence is TGTGCCAGCAGGCAGGACAGGGGGCGTCACTACGAGCAGTACTTC.

This clone occurred once. This chain connects TRBV29-1 to TRBJ2-5; D perhaps matches TRBD1 (5 bases). V gave up 6 bases and J gave up 4 bases, with 15 bases separating them. Per the germline V gene, CDR1 is SQVTM and CDR2 is ANQGSEA. The CDR3 totals 13 residues. The CDR3 region has the DNA TGCAGCGTCTCCAGGGCACTGGGAGAGACCCAGTACTTC. Protein product: CSVSRALGETQYF.

This clone was detected once. DNA for the CDR3: TGTGCCAGTAGTCGCGGGAGTTTTGGTTCACCCCTCCACTTT. Translating it yields CASSRGSFGSPLHF. The chain employs TRBV19 and TRBJ1-6; no reliable D call. The germline V gene has CDR1 LNHDA and CDR2 SQIVND (reference sequence). The V and J ends lost 5 bases and 9 bases respectively, with 14 bases between them. This CDR3 has 14 residues.

The chain couples TRBV29-1 to TRBJ2-3; 9 bases map to TRBD2. V was pared by 4 bases and J by 2 bases, with 7 bases of the junction left unmatched. CDR1 is SQVTM, CDR2 ANQGSEA, per germline. This CDR3 contains 15 residues. This chain's CDR3 is CSVGGSGSTTDTQYF. The CDR3 DNA is TGCAGCGTTGGGGGTAGCGGGAGTACCACAGATACGCAGTATTTT.

The chain links TRBV2 to TRBJ1-1; weak D call: TRBD1 (6 bases). Trimming left V 6 bases short and J 1 base short, with 9 bases between. The length of the CDR3 is 13 residues. Per the germline V gene, CDR1 is SNHLY and CDR2 is FYNNEI. DNA for the CDR3: TGTGCCAGCAGGGGGGGCAGGAACACTGAAGCTTTCTTT. Translation: CASRGGRNTEAFF.

This clone was observed once. CDR3 region: CASLGGTGELFF. The CDR3 bases are TGTGCCAGCCTGGGGGGTACCGGGGAGCTGTTTTTT. The chain has TRBV27 and TRBJ2-2; TRBD2 is a possible D gene (6 bases). Germline V gene data show CDR1 as MNHEY and CDR2 as SMNVEV (reference sequence). V lost 8 bases and J 5 bases, leaving 9 bases between the germline ends. This CDR3 spans 12 amino acids.

The chain recombines TRBV28 with TRBJ2-7; D might be TRBD1 or TRBD2, each matching 7 bases. Between the trimmed V and J ends, which lost 5 bases and 2 bases, there was a span of 19 bases. CDR3 length equals 16 residues. From germline, CDR1 is MDHEN and CDR2 SYDVKM. CDR3 sequence reads: CASSLGGGAGAYEQYF. The CDR3, as DNA: TGTGCCAGCAGTCTGGGAGGGGGCGCGGGTGCCTACGAGCAGTACTTC. Looking up the rest from reference TRBV28 and TRBJ2-7 gives the full variable domain: DVKVTQSSRYLVKRTGEKVFLECVQDMDHENMFWYRQDPGLGLRLIYFSYDVKMKEKGDIPEGYSVSREKKERFSLILESASTNQTSMYLCASSLGGGAGAYEQYFGPGTRLTVT.

CDR3 sequence: CASSQETDNTGELFF. The CDR3 DNA sequence: TGCGCCAGCAGCCAAGAAACGGACAACACCGGGGAGCTGTTTTTT. The rearrangement links TRBV4-1 to TRBJ2-2; D not certain. Looked up from germline, CDR1 is MGHRA and CDR2 is YSYEKL. The CDR3 has 15 amino acids. The V and J ends lost 0 bases and 2 bases respectively, with 7 bases between them.

With regard to this clone: This CDR3 is also generated by other DNA sequences in the sample. This chain joins TRBV18 and TRBJ2-3; 11 bases align to TRBD2. Unmatched junction bases numbered 6, after V lost 1 base and J lost 6 bases. The CDR3 spans 16 residues. Germline V gene data show CDR1 as KGHSH and CDR2 as LQKENI. The CDR3: CASSPRTSGSSDTQYF. The CDR3 region has the DNA TGTGCCAGCTCACCACGCACTAGCGGGAGTTCGGATACGCAGTATTTT.

The genes are TRBV19 and TRBJ2-2; 7 bases line up with TRBD1. The V gene end was trimmed by 5 bases and the J gene end by 1 base; junction bases not matched to a gene: 7. The CDR3 is made up of 16 amino acids. Germline loops: CDR1 LNHDA, CDR2 SQIVND (reference sequence). The CDR3 nucleotides are TGTGCCAGTAGTCCTTTCGACAGGGTGAACACCGGGGAGCTGTTTTTT. This gives the protein CASSPFDRVNTGELFF.

The rearrangement links TRBV10-1 to TRBJ1-5; D is unresolved. V lost 0 bases and J lost 6, with 6 bases in between. The germline V gene encodes CDR1 WNHNN and CDR2 SYGVQD (reference sequence). This CDR3 has 13 amino acids. The CDR3 sequence: CASSESWGQPQHF. In DNA, the CDR3 is TGCGCCAGCAGTGAGTCTTGGGGTCAGCCCCAGCATTTT.

The chain combines TRBV29-1 with TRBJ2-6; D perhaps matches TRBD1 (5 bases). The CDR3 covers 18 residues. Per the germline V gene, CDR1 is SQVTM and CDR2 is ANQGSEA. V lost 5 bases, J lost 0 bases, and 20 bases lay in between. The CDR3 loop is CSVLGHSLSLSGANVLTF. The DNA of the CDR3 is TGCAGCGTTTTAGGACACTCTCTCTCTCTCTCTGGGGCCAACGTCCTGACTTTC.

The chain employs TRBV3-1 (or the pseudogene TRBV3-2) and TRBJ1-2; 10 nucleotides align to TRBD1. In germline, CDR1 is LGHDT, CDR2 YNNKEL (reference sequence). CDR3 length equals 16 residues. Losses at the gene ends were 0 bases for V and 3 bases for J; bases not matched to a gene: 4. CDR3 sequence: CASSQEGGTGDYGYTF. The DNA for the CDR3 is TGTGCCAGCAGCCAAGAGGGCGGGACAGGGGACTATGGCTACACCTTC.

This clone was counted between two and nine times. V is TRBV7-6 and J is TRBJ2-6; weak D call: TRBD1 (6 bases). Trimming left V 1 base short and J 0 bases short, with 13 bases between. Germline CDR1 and CDR2: SGHVS and FNYEAQ. This CDR3 spans 18 amino acids. The CDR3 protein is CASSLGGHAGSGANVLTF. CDR3 nucleotides: TGTGCCAGCAGCTTAGGGGGACATGCCGGCTCTGGGGCCAACGTCCTGACTTTC.

The chain links TRBV28 to TRBJ2-7; TRBD2 matches at 10 bases. CDR3 length: 15 amino acids. After removal of 4 bases from V and 6 bases from J, the junction contained 9 bases not matched to a gene. In germline, CDR1 is MDHEN, CDR2 SYDVKM. CDR3 residues: CASSSLAGYRFEQYF. The CDR3 DNA is TGTGCCAGCAGTTCACTAGCGGGATACCGCTTCGAGCAGTACTTC.

This sequence joins TRBV7-3 and TRBJ2-7; D is undetermined. The V and J ends lost 3 bases and 2 bases respectively, with 5 bases between them. The CDR3 length is 12 residues. Germline V gene lookup returns CDR1 SGHTA and CDR2 FQGTGA. In nucleotides, the CDR3 is TGTGCCAGCAGCTTTTCCACCTACGAGCAGTACTTC. Translating it yields CASSFSTYEQYF. Full variable domain (outside the CDR3, taken from reference TRBV7-3 and TRBJ2-7): GAGVSQTPSNKVTEKGKYVELRCDPISGHTALYWYRQSLGQGPEFLIYFQGTGAADDSGLPNDRFFAVRPEGSVSTLKIQRTERGDSAVYLCASSFSTYEQYFGPGTRLTVT.

This clone was detected once. CDR3 sequence (DNA): TGTGCCAGCAGCTTGAGAGACTACGAGCAGTACTTC. As protein: CASSLRDYEQYF. This chain links TRBV5-5 with TRBJ2-7; no reliable D call. Trimming removed 1 base from V and 3 bases from J, with 5 bases in between. This CDR3 spans 12 amino acids. The germline V gene encodes CDR1 SGHKS and CDR2 YYEKEE (reference sequence).

This chain uses TRBV19 with TRBJ2-1; possibly TRBD2 for D (6 bases). The V gene lost 2 bases and the J gene lost 4 bases, with 15 bases spanning the gap. Germline-derived CDR1 and CDR2 are LNHDA and SQIVND (reference sequence). The CDR3 loop spans 16 amino acids. The CDR3 sequence: CASSILSGTLYNEQFF. The CDR3, as DNA: TGTGCCAGTAGTATACTGTCCGGGACTCTGTACAATGAGCAGTTCTTC.

V gene TRBV29-1 combines with J gene TRBJ2-1; TRBD2 matches at 13 bases. Per germline, CDR1 SQVTM and CDR2 ANQGSEA. V dropped 2 bases and J dropped 2; count of bases not matched to a gene: 6. The CDR3 spans 17 residues. This chain's CDR3 is CSVEILTSGRAYNEQFF. For the CDR3, the DNA is TGCAGCGTTGAAATCTTAACTAGCGGGAGGGCCTACAATGAGCAGTTCTTC.

The chain carries TRBV7-3 and TRBJ2-7; 9 bases are shared with TRBD2. V was pared by 2 bases and J by 2 bases, with 16 bases of the junction left unmatched. Germline V CDR1 and CDR2: SGHTA, FQGTGA. The CDR3 is 19 amino acids. This CDR3 is CASSLLCSSGSSRAYEQYF. CDR3 nucleotide sequence: TGTGCCAGCAGCTTACTCTGTAGTAGCGGGAGCTCTAGGGCCTACGAGCAGTACTTC.

CDR3 sequence (DNA): TGTGCCAGCAGCTCGGGTGTAACTGCTAACTATGGCTACACCTTC. Protein sequence: CASSSGVTANYGYTF. This chain joins TRBV7-9 and TRBJ1-2; D is unresolved. Germline CDR1 SEHNR, CDR2 FQNEAQ (reference sequence). V lost 4 bases to trimming and J lost 0 bases, with 12 bases between them. The CDR3 extends over 15 amino acids.

The V gene is TRBV21-1, the J gene TRBJ2-7; no check of the table's D call, TRBD1, against the DNA was made. TRBV21-1 is a recognized pseudogene. The CDR3 length is 14 residues. This CDR3 reads CASSKPGHYYEQYF. CDR3 sequence (DNA): TGTGCCAGCAGCAAACCCGGACACTACTACGAGCAGTACTTC.

The chain is built from TRBV7-2 and TRBJ2-1; 9 bases match TRBD1. Looked up from germline, CDR1 is SGHTA and CDR2 is FQGNSA. The CDR3 loop spans 13 amino acids. The junction had 2 bases not matched to a gene; V was cut back by 3 bases and J by 8 bases. The CDR3 loop is CASSFRTGDEQFF. In nucleotides, the CDR3 is TGTGCCAGCAGCTTCCGGACAGGGGATGAGCAGTTCTTC.

V is TRBV27 and J is TRBJ1-5, with D tentatively TRBD1 (5 bases). The CDR3 sequence is 14 residues long. V was pared by 6 bases and J by 1 base, with 10 bases between. Germline V gene data show CDR1 as MNHEY and CDR2 as SMNVEV (reference sequence). CDR3 region: CASSSGGSNQPQHF. CDR3 nucleotides: TGTGCCAGCAGCTCTGGGGGGAGCAATCAGCCCCAGCATTTT.